These 21 T cell receptor beta chains came from one sample sequenced in a study of blood T cell repertoires in COVID-19 (dated by TCRdb to about 2020). Library preparation was by the immunoSEQ multiplex PCR assay. In its TCRdb copy, this immuneACCESS table keeps in-frame sequences only and misses some clones. Where compared with another copy, unresolved V genes explain less than half of these, and the others have no known cause. For this sample there are tens of thousands of clones; approximately 89% appear just once. The ten most abundant clones make up 8.9% of the sample. The sample was peripheral blood. All receptors come from an older man with acute or convalescent COVID-19.

The chain has TRBV10-3 and TRBJ1-1; TRBD1 aligns across 7 bases. CDR1 is ENHRY, CDR2 SYGVKD, per germline. The CDR3 has 13 residues. J gave up 1 base and V 6 bases, and 2 bases lay outside the gene matches. The CDR3 protein is CAIRTGPNTEAFF. In nucleotides, the CDR3 is TGTGCCATCAGGACAGGGCCGAACACTGAAGCTTTCTTT.

The chain uses TRBV7-9 and TRBJ2-1; D gene ambiguous. Trimming took off 1 base at V and 3 bases at J, with 10 bases between the two ends. The CDR3 is 15 amino acids. Germline values: CDR1 SEHNR, CDR2 FQNEAQ (reference sequence). The CDR3 DNA sequence: TGTGCCAGCAGCTTAGTACTGCCGGGCTACAATGAGCAGTTCTTC. It translates to CASSLVLPGYNEQFF.

CDR3 amino acids: CASSFGLASSYNEQFF. As DNA, the CDR3 is TGTGCCAGCAGCTTCGGACTAGCGAGCTCCTACAATGAGCAGTTCTTC. V gene TRBV5-4 combines with J gene TRBJ2-1, with 9 bases identical to TRBD2. Trimming at V came to 2 bases and at J to 0 bases, leaving 3 bases not matched to a gene. CDR1 and CDR2 from the germline V gene are SGHNT and YYREEE (reference sequence). The CDR3 is made up of 16 amino acids.

To note about this clone: This specimen includes other DNA sequences encoding the same CDR3. This chain links TRBV20-1 with TRBJ2-7, with D tentatively TRBD2 (6 bases). Germline values: CDR1 DFQATT, CDR2 SNEGSKA (reference sequence). V shed 5 bases and J shed 4 bases, with 9 bases lying between them. This CDR3 region has 11 residues. The CDR3 loop is CSAYGGYEQYF. The CDR3 nucleotides read TGCAGTGCTTACGGGGGTTACGAGCAGTACTTC.

The V gene is TRBV7-8, the J gene TRBJ1-4; 8 bases match TRBD1. The trim removed 5 bases at V and 0 bases at J, leaving 5 bases unmatched. The CDR3 is 16 amino acids. Germline V CDR1 and CDR2: SGHVS, FQNEAQ. The CDR3 DNA reads TGTGCCAGCAGCCTCGGGACAGGCACAACTAATGAAAAACTGTTTTTT. It is translated as CASSLGTGTTNEKLFF.

V is TRBV18 and J is TRBJ1-1, with 8 bases identical to TRBD1. CDR1 KGHSH and CDR2 LQKENI come from the germline V gene. With V trimmed by 6 bases and J by 3 bases, 6 bases remained unmatched. This CDR3 has 14 residues. CDR3 residues: CASSKTGADTEAFF. The CDR3 region has the DNA TGTGCCAGCTCCAAGACAGGGGCGGACACTGAAGCTTTCTTT.

In regard to this clone: At one boundary the junction diverges from the germline segment, which might be a read error. This sample includes further DNA sequences coding for the same CDR3. The V call is TRBV24-1, the J call TRBJ1-1; 10 bases map to TRBD1. CDR3 size: 15 residues. Germline CDR1 KGHDR, CDR2 SFDVKD. The CDR3, as DNA: TGTGCCACCAGCGATTTGACAGGGGGCGAGACTGAAGCTTTCTTT. Translating it yields CATSDLTGGETEAFF.

The CDR3 DNA sequence: TGTGCCAGTAGCGCGGCTAATGAAAAACTGTTTTTT. Its translation is CASSAANEKLFF. The gene calls are TRBV19 and TRBJ1-4; D gene ambiguous. The germline V and J ends were trimmed by 6 bases and 3 bases, with 5 bases remaining between them. CDR3 size: 12 residues. The germline CDR1 and CDR2 sequences are LNHDA and SQIVND (reference sequence).

For this clone: Relative to the germline gene, one junction end is altered; a read error may explain this. This chain joins TRBV5-1 and TRBJ1-1; 9 nucleotides agree with TRBD1. The CDR3 spans 15 residues. Germline V gene sequence: CDR1 SGHRS, CDR2 YFSETQ. In nucleotides, the CDR3 is TGCGCCAGCAGCTTGGGGACAGGGGTGAATACTGAAGCTTTCTTT. The encoded protein is CASSLGTGVNTEAFF.

The chain carries TRBV19 and TRBJ1-4; D is perhaps TRBD1 (6 bases). Trimming left V 0 bases short and J 3 bases short, with 11 bases between. The CDR3 is 16 residues long. CDR1 and CDR2 (germline): LNHDA, SQIVND (reference sequence). DNA of the CDR3: TGTGCCAGTAGTATAGATGGGGGCACAGCTAATGAAAAACTGTTTTTT. Residues: CASSIDGGTANEKLFF.

The V and J genes are TRBV6-5 and TRBJ1-1; D might be TRBD1 (5 bases). Between the trimmed V and J ends, which lost 5 bases and 0 bases, there was a span of 7 bases. This CDR3 comprises 13 residues. Per the germline V gene, CDR1 is MNHEY and CDR2 is SVGAGI. The CDR3, as DNA: TGTGCCAGCAGTACGACAGTGAACACTGAAGCTTTCTTT. The encoded protein is CASSTTVNTEAFF.

In this sample, this clone turned up a few times. The gene calls are TRBV2 and TRBJ1-3, with no clear D. The CDR3 consists of 15 residues. In germline, CDR1 is SNHLY, CDR2 FYNNEI. Trimming took off 1 base at V and 0 bases at J, with 7 bases between the two ends. Here the CDR3 reads CASSEGGSSGNTIYF. Written as DNA, the CDR3 is TGTGCCAGCAGTGAAGGCGGGTCCTCTGGAAACACCATATATTTT.

V usage is TRBV3-1 (or the pseudogene TRBV3-2) and J usage is TRBJ1-3; unclear D gene. Trimming pared 1 base from V and 0 bases from J, leaving 13 bases between. The germline gives CDR1 LGHDT, CDR2 YNNKEL (reference sequence). The CDR3 runs 17 residues. The CDR3 bases are TGTGCCAGCAGCCAAGGGCACGGGGTTTACTCTGGAAACACCATATATTTT. Protein product: CASSQGHGVYSGNTIYF.

The rearrangement joins TRBV12-3 or TRBV12-4 to TRBJ2-5; no reliable D call. This CDR3 contains 12 residues. Deletions cut 3 bases from V and 5 bases from J, with 7 bases between. The CDR3 sequence is CASSFPRETQYF. The CDR3 DNA reads as TGTGCCAGCAGTTTTCCCAGGGAGACCCAGTACTTC.

The chain combines TRBV3-1 (or the pseudogene TRBV3-2) with TRBJ1-6, with D tentatively TRBD1 (5 bases). Germline values: CDR1 LGHDT, CDR2 YNNKEL (reference sequence). V was pared by 4 bases and J by 10 bases, with 23 bases between. This CDR3 comprises 17 residues. CDR3 amino acids: CASSLSSGAVRGSPLHF. CDR3 DNA sequence: TGTGCCAGCAGCCTAAGTAGTGGGGCGGTTAGAGGATCACCCCTCCACTTT.

The genes are TRBV12-3 or TRBV12-4 and TRBJ1-2; unclear D gene. V was pared by 3 bases and J by 7 bases, with 12 bases between. There are 13 residues in the CDR3. The CDR3 bases are TGTGCCAGCAGTTTCGCGGCAGGAGGTGGCTACACCTTC. Its protein is CASSFAAGGGYTF.

This rearrangement joins TRBV3-1 (or the pseudogene TRBV3-2) to TRBJ1-1; D is ambiguous. V lost 0 bases, J lost 1 base, and 6 bases lay in between. The CDR3 length is 14 residues. Looked up from germline, CDR1 is LGHDT and CDR2 is YNNKEL (reference sequence). The CDR3, as DNA: TGTGCCAGCAGCCAAGAGAACAGGAACACTGAAGCTTTCTTT. Protein product: CASSQENRNTEAFF.

This clone was seen a single time. This chain connects TRBV3-1 (or the pseudogene TRBV3-2) to TRBJ1-2; D unresolved. Germline-derived CDR1 and CDR2 are LGHDT and YNNKEL (reference sequence). CDR3 length equals 14 residues. The V and J ends lost 4 bases and 8 bases respectively, with 17 bases between them. The CDR3 bases are TGTGCCAGCAGCCCCTCAGCTCAGTCGGGGGGCTACACCTTC. Translation: CASSPSAQSGGYTF.

The rearrangement links TRBV6-5 to TRBJ1-2, with 11 bases identical to TRBD1. The junction had 3 bases not matched to a gene; V was cut back by 2 bases and J by 4 bases. The CDR3 is 15 residues long. From germline, CDR1 is MNHEY and CDR2 SVGAGI. The DNA for the CDR3 is TGTGCCAGCAGTTACGCCGGACAGGGGGCCTATGGCTACACCTTC. Residues: CASSYAGQGAYGYTF.

This clone was found once. The chain links TRBV3-1 (or the pseudogene TRBV3-2) to TRBJ2-3; D may be TRBD1 (5 bases). Trimming shortened V by 0 bases and J by 5 bases, and 15 bases separated the two germline ends. CDR1 and CDR2 (germline): LGHDT, YNNKEL (reference sequence). The CDR3 has 16 residues. The CDR3 DNA reads as TGTGCCAGCAGCCAAGATCTGGCAGGGTTGGGAGATACGCAGTATTTT. Translating gives CASSQDLAGLGDTQYF.

The J gene is TRBJ1-5, the V gene TRBV6-1, with D possibly being TRBD1 (6 bases). Trimming pared 3 bases from V and 7 bases from J, leaving 16 bases between. Germline V gene lookup returns CDR1 MNHNS and CDR2 SASEGT. This CDR3 region has 15 residues. The CDR3 DNA reads as TGTGCCAGCAGTGAGTTCAAGGGGGTGGGGCAGCCCCAGCATTTT. Translated: CASSEFKGVGQPQHF.